This entry is about one T cell receptor (beta chain). This clone has just one count. Its specific antigen is unknown. Base qualities are not provided; no much larger clone lies one nucleotide away. This sample was taken from a study of cytomegalovirus exposure and HLA in healthy donors (dated by TCRdb to 2015 to 2018). As for the study more broadly: In an earlier analysis of 587 of the donors, around 290 Gb of sequence data and 90 million to 130 million unique TCR beta sequences from approximately 180 million T cells were reported. To predict cytomegalovirus infection status, the study brought together high-throughput TCR immunosequencing, statistical association of individual TCRs with disease status, and machine learning. In the later analysis, no new phenotypic data were used to find candidate immune exposures; instead, reliance was placed on TCR beta sequences and their occurrence across donors. In a later genetic analysis, genome-wide SNP genotypes for about three fifths of the 666 donors were used, and that subset was treated as a discovery cohort. A later analysis re-analyzed previously published TCR beta repertoires from roughly 690 donors and added high-resolution HLA genotyping to study TCR occurrence patterns. A separate validation cohort of over 95 different subjects was used in addition to the approximately 700-subject first cohort. The study profiled the T cell repertoires of about 720 subjects by immunosequencing and related them to cytomegalovirus serostatus. Of the 350 to 400 genotyped donors, about 84% fell in the genetic ancestry cluster associated with self-reported Caucasian donors. Every discovery cohort repertoire had been produced on one sequencing platform. Typing coverage differed by locus: A, B, C, DRB1 and DQB1 were typed in roughly 620-630 donors, DQA1 in approximately 520, DPA1 in 600 to 610, and DPB1 in roughly 470. In an earlier analysis of 587 of the donors, high-throughput TCR beta sequencing was used to judge whether each TCR beta V gene segment behaved as functional or pseudogenic. Among 300 to 500 genotyped donors of the cohort, an average of around 250,000 unique TCR beta nucleotide sequences was sequenced per donor, of which about 19% were non-productive. About 280 gigabases of sequencing data and approximately 92 million unique TCR sequences made up an early release that covered about 640 HLA-typed donors. Donor age, sex, ethnicity and CMV serostatus were collected together with the repertoire data. About 5 DR-DQ haplotypes were handled as single units for association and clustering, since linkage in the cohort was strong. HLA typing included class I and class II loci at four-digit resolution. The study aimed to test whether cataloging public T cell receptors could reveal signatures of past pathogen exposure.

The germline V gene (reference sequence) provides CDR1 SEHNR and CDR2 FQNEAQ. The CDR3 starts with the cysteine, ends with the phenylalanine, and has 16 residues. Only CDR3 DNA is held: 48 bases, read in frame from base 1. Trimming costs V 4 bases and J 7 bases, and their ends lie 22 bases apart. The library relied on the immunoSEQ multiplex PCR assay. A mixture of 60 forward primers for TCR Vbeta segments and 13 reverse primers for TCR Jbeta segments was used in the multiplex PCR. A multiplex PCR assay on genomic DNA amplified the CDR3 region of rearranged TCR beta genes. The amplified TCR beta libraries were sequenced on the Illumina HiSeq System as 87-base-pair reads. Under the source paper's analysis protocol: A later analysis counted about 82 million unique TCR beta chains across the approximately 700 repertoires, and around 12 million of these chains were shared by at least two donors. A nearest-neighbor algorithm error-corrected the raw reads and collapsed the reads into unique sequences, merging closely related sequences to remove PCR and sequencing errors. Alignment of CDR3 sequences to IMGT reference sequences was used to assign V, D and J gene segments. For a sequence to be retained, a match of at least six nucleotides to both a V gene segment and a J gene segment was required. Rearrangements were classified as productive when the CDR3 lacked stop codons and remained in frame with V and J, and all other rearrangements were classified as non-productive. Following IMGT convention, CDR3 was defined as the stretch from the second conserved V-encoded cysteine up to the conserved J-encoded phenylalanine. The earlier analysis of roughly 590 of the donors excluded any sequence lacking an unambiguous match to a single V gene segment. An earlier analysis of 450 to 650 of the donors called V segments functional above 56.7% productive rearrangements and segregating when the between-donor standard deviation exceeded 5%. A statistical classification framework was built to diagnose cytomegalovirus status from the catalog of TCR beta chain sequences. In a later analysis, V and J genes were assigned by comparing TCR nucleotide sequences against IMGT/GENE-DB human TR gene sequences. A later analysis assigned CDR3 sequences and most-parsimonious VDJ recombination scenarios with the TCRdist pipeline. In a later analysis, every TCR beta chain was defined by the combination of its CDR3 amino acid sequence and its V-gene family, and reads without a unique V-gene family were dropped. To address suspected cross-contamination and a sequencing artifact, a later analysis removed several hundred highly shared, low-generation-probability nucleotide sequences. A later analysis calculated a clonal expansion index for each public chain from normalized within-repertoire ranks of inferred template counts. In a later analysis, generation probabilities were computed using a VDJ recombination model fitted to out-of-frame rearrangements, and the results were checked against IGoR. In a later analysis, TCR-TCR, TCR-HLA and TCR-CMV co-occurrence was scored with hypergeometric tests, and a repertoire-size bias correction was applied to TCR pairs. False discovery rates were estimated in a later analysis by permuting HLA or CMV assignments 20 times. A later analysis grouped co-occurring TCRs with DBSCAN, adding TCRdist sequence similarity when clustering within HLA-allele-positive subsets. Co-occurrence clustering excluded repertoires with fewer than 30,000 or more than 120,000 public chains, plus five with anomalous nucleotide sharing. TCRdb limited this immuneACCESS table to in-frame rearrangements with V and J called. A share of clones is missing; checked studies link under half to unresolved V genes, and the rest is unexplained. That table is the source of V, J and clone size, and D and trimming were worked out from the DNA. The table for this sample lists some 140,000 clones; more than 70% of them were counted only once. The ten largest clones represent roughly 1.2% of the sample.

Overall results and qualifications from the work: Some IMGT-functional V segments, including TRBV6-2 and TRBV6-3, could not be told apart with the 87-base-pair reads, so those segments were excluded. The earlier analysis of about 600 of the donors excluded 15 to 20 rarely observed V segments, including chromosome 9 orphons, because counts were too low. Compared with equally common non-associated chains, HLA-associated TCR beta chains in a later analysis were more clonally expanded and had lower generation probabilities. In a later analysis, the rate of TCR association differed among HLA loci, with DRB1 alleles having the most associated TCRs and HLA-C alleles having the fewest. The study gave a list of about 170 TCR beta chains associated with cytomegalovirus. In an earlier analysis of some 550 of the donors, most TCR beta V segments were observed in productive rearrangements about 87% or about 30% of the time, broadly matching IMGT annotations. A further reported finding was that TCR beta sequences accurately predicted the HLA-A and HLA-B alleles for most subjects in the first cohort. Linkage disequilibrium might explain the correlated functional status among segregating V segments, but an unknown experimental factor could not be ruled out. Several of the top co-occurrence clusters appeared to be linked to parvovirus B19, influenza, CMV and Epstein-Barr virus, according to a later analysis. HLA typing was unavailable for some donors at each locus, so association tests used only the typed subset. Roughly uniform sequencing depth across donors was assumed in presence/absence analyses, although this assumption may not hold. The only immune exposure information available for the cohort was CMV serostatus. A later genetic analysis associated a missense DCLRE1C variant with V-gene and J-gene trimming of TCR beta chains, and an independent cohort replicated the association. At a false discovery rate of 0.05, a later analysis linked 16,951 TCR beta sequences to specific HLA alleles. Only TCR beta chains were sequenced in this cohort, and the absence of alpha or paired-chain data limited detectable features. When HLA alleles, especially DR and DQ, strongly co-occurred, TCR associations were difficult to assign to individual alleles. Most TCR sequences were observed very rarely across donors, whereas some public TCRs were present in many individuals. Most CMV-associated TCR beta chains appeared to be HLA-restricted in a later analysis, and the HLA associations seemed to be driven largely by CMV exposure. A few of the identified cytomegalovirus-associated TCR beta chains were confirmed in vitro to be specific for cytomegalovirus antigens. It was suggested by the authors that the approach could potentially be generalized to other disease states and immunological phenotypes. A cluster of highly shared sequence variants was judged likely to represent a technical artifact of the sequencing pipeline. According to a later genetic analysis, donors in an Asian-associated ancestry cluster had fewer N-insertions in productive TCRs than the approximately 710-donor mean. Cytomegalovirus status was reported to be diagnosed by the classifier with high specificity and sensitivity in both the original and validation cohorts.

In total, fewer than 750 healthy bone marrow donors made up the cohort. All cohort members were sampled while nominally healthy, although unrecorded immune exposures were likely present. The donor tested CMV seropositive, placing the donor among the 250 to 350 seropositive members of the cohort. A peripheral blood sample was collected from each donor, and TCR beta sequencing was performed on peripheral blood mononuclear cells. The Qiagen DNeasy Blood Extraction Kit was used to extract genomic DNA from the blood cell samples. The chain is encoded by TRBV7-9 joined to TRBJ1-2; a tentative D call is TRBD1 (6 bases match). The TCR was taken from a male donor in good health and CMV-seropositive. The specimen was PBMCs. The nucleotide sequence reads as follows: TGTGCCAGCAGCTATGATACCGGGACAAGTAATACTGGCTACACCTTC. It encodes CASSYDTGTSNTGYTF.